These T cell receptor beta chains were read from a single sample in a study of blood T cells in healthy people across ages. TCRdb re-analysed the 5' RACE reads in MiXCR, keeping a single row per CDR3 protein. The repertoire holds 1.8 million or so distinct CDR3 sequences, roughly two fifths seen once, with 20% to 25% in the top ten. The material sequenced was blood. The source of these receptors is a human donor in good health. Both conserved end residues are part of each CDR3. Each record gives: J gene, clone size, V gene, D gene, CDR3 DNA, CDR3 protein. The D gene is left open where the match is weak. Size is omitted from some rows. Given values are once, few, many or a class for expanded clones.

j_gene: TRBJ2-5; abundance: NA; v_gene: TRBV30; d_gene: NA; CDR3nt: TGTGCCTGGAGTGTAGGAGAGGCCCAGTACTTC; CDR3aa: CAWSVGEAQYF
j_gene: TRBJ1-2; abundance: NA; v_gene: TRBV27; d_gene: TRBD1; CDR3nt: TGTGCCAGCAGCAGGGGGATTGACTATGGCTACACCTTC; CDR3aa: CASSRGIDYGYTF
j_gene: TRBJ1-5; abundance: NA; v_gene: TRBV12-3/TRBV12-4; d_gene: NA; CDR3nt: TGTGCCAGCATCCGCAACCTGAGGGGGAATCAGCCCCAGCATTTT; CDR3aa: CASIRNLRGNQPQHF
j_gene: TRBJ2-2; abundance: many; v_gene: TRBV7-3; d_gene: TRBD2; CDR3nt: TGTGCCAGCAGCCCAGGCAGCGGGGGGTACACCGGGGAGCTGTTTTTT; CDR3aa: CASSPGSGGYTGELFF
j_gene: TRBJ2-7; abundance: NA; v_gene: TRBV7-2; d_gene: NA; CDR3nt: TGTGCCAGCAGCATTTTTTCGACAGATACCTACGAGCAGTACTTC; CDR3aa: CASSIFSTDTYEQYF
j_gene: TRBJ2-5; abundance: NA; v_gene: TRBV4-3; d_gene: TRBD1; CDR3nt: TGCGCCAGTAGCCAAGATATGACAGGGCCGACGACAGGTGAGCAGTACTTC; CDR3aa: CASSQDMTGPTTGEQYF
j_gene: TRBJ2-2; abundance: NA; v_gene: TRBV7-2; d_gene: TRBD2; CDR3nt: TGTGCCAGCAGCTCGTGGCGGGGGTCGGCCCGGGAGCTGTTTTTT; CDR3aa: CASSSWRGSARELFF
j_gene: TRBJ1-5; abundance: few; v_gene: TRBV24-1; d_gene: NA; CDR3nt: TGTGCCACCAGTGAAACGAATCAGCCCCAGCATTTT; CDR3aa: CATSETNQPQHF
j_gene: TRBJ2-3; abundance: once; v_gene: TRBV4-2; d_gene: NA; CDR3nt: TGTGCCAGCAGCCAAGAAAGGGGGGGTTTAGATACGCAGTATTTT; CDR3aa: CASSQERGGLDTQYF
j_gene: TRBJ2-7; abundance: NA; v_gene: TRBV28; d_gene: NA; CDR3nt: TGTGCCAGCAGTTTATCAGCCGGGAAGCAGTACTTC; CDR3aa: CASSLSAGKQYF
j_gene: TRBJ1-5; abundance: NA; v_gene: TRBV30; d_gene: TRBD1; CDR3nt: TGTGCCTGGAGTCCGGGACAGGGGAAGTTTAGTCAGCCCCAGCATTTT; CDR3aa: CAWSPGQGKFSQPQHF
j_gene: TRBJ2-5; abundance: NA; v_gene: TRBV27; d_gene: NA; CDR3nt: TGTGCCAGCAGTTTCGGCCCAGGGCGTCCCCCCGGGGAGCAGTACTTC; CDR3aa: CASSFGPGRPPGEQYF
j_gene: TRBJ2-7; abundance: NA; v_gene: TRBV6-5; d_gene: NA; CDR3nt: TGTGCCAGCAGTTACCAGGGTACCTCTTCCTACGAGCAGTACTTC; CDR3aa: CASSYQGTSSYEQYF
j_gene: TRBJ2-5; abundance: few; v_gene: TRBV12-3/TRBV12-4; d_gene: TRBD2; CDR3nt: TGTGCCAGCAACATAGCGGGGGGCCAAGAGACCCAGTACTTC; CDR3aa: CASNIAGGQETQYF
j_gene: TRBJ1-1; abundance: NA; v_gene: TRBV20-1; d_gene: NA; CDR3nt: TGCAGTGCCAGCTTCCAGGGGTGGAACACTGAAGCTTTCTTT; CDR3aa: CSASFQGWNTEAFF
j_gene: TRBJ1-4; abundance: few; v_gene: TRBV7-2; d_gene: NA; CDR3nt: TGTGCCAGCAGCGTAGCTGGACAAAGCCTGTTTTTT; CDR3aa: CASSVAGQSLFF
j_gene: TRBJ2-1; abundance: NA; v_gene: TRBV5-1; d_gene: TRBD2; CDR3nt: TGCGCCAGCAGCTTGGTACTTGGACTAGCGGGGGGAGGACAAAGGCAGTTCTTC; CDR3aa: CASSLVLGLAGGGQRQFF
j_gene: TRBJ2-1; abundance: NA; v_gene: TRBV20-1; d_gene: NA; CDR3nt: TGCAGTGCTAGGTCCCTATTGTCTTACAATGAGCAGTTCTTC; CDR3aa: CSARSLLSYNEQFF
j_gene: TRBJ2-1; abundance: NA; v_gene: TRBV4-2; d_gene: NA; CDR3nt: TGTGCCAGCAGCCAAGGCGCGAGCTTATTCAATGAGCAGTTCTTC; CDR3aa: CASSQGASLFNEQFF
j_gene: TRBJ2-1; abundance: NA; v_gene: TRBV7-6; d_gene: TRBD1; CDR3nt: TGTGCCAGCAGATCACAGGGGTGGGAGCAGTTCTTC; CDR3aa: CASRSQGWEQFF
j_gene: TRBJ1-4; abundance: NA; v_gene: TRBV12-3/TRBV12-4; d_gene: TRBD1; CDR3nt: TGTGCCAGCAGTTCGGCCCTCAGGGGGGAAAAACTGTTTTTT; CDR3aa: CASSSALRGEKLFF
j_gene: TRBJ2-7; abundance: few; v_gene: TRBV5-1; d_gene: NA; CDR3nt: TGCGTCAGCAGCTTGGTAGGGAACGCTCGAGGTGGCTACGAGCAGTACTTC; CDR3aa: CVSSLVGNARGGYEQYF
j_gene: TRBJ2-1; abundance: NA; v_gene: TRBV12-3/TRBV12-4; d_gene: TRBD2; CDR3nt: TGTGCCAGCAGTTTAGATCTAGCGGGCAGGAATGAGCAGTTCTTC; CDR3aa: CASSLDLAGRNEQFF
j_gene: TRBJ1-2; abundance: many; v_gene: TRBV20-1; d_gene: TRBD1; CDR3nt: TGCAGTGCCCTGACAGGGGCATCCTGGGGCTACACCTTC; CDR3aa: CSALTGASWGYTF
j_gene: TRBJ2-3; abundance: NA; v_gene: TRBV5-1; d_gene: TRBD1; CDR3nt: TGCGCCAGCAGCTCCAGGGGGTCGGACACAGATACGCAGTATTTT; CDR3aa: CASSSRGSDTDTQYF
j_gene: TRBJ2-7; abundance: few; v_gene: TRBV20-1; d_gene: NA; CDR3nt: TGCAGTGCTAGAGATGGACGAAACTCCTACGAGCAGTACTTC; CDR3aa: CSARDGRNSYEQYF
j_gene: TRBJ1-3; abundance: NA; v_gene: TRBV28; d_gene: NA; CDR3nt: TGTGCCAGCAGTTTGACCGGGGGCTCTGGAAACACCATATATTTT; CDR3aa: CASSLTGGSGNTIYF
j_gene: TRBJ1-1; abundance: NA; v_gene: TRBV20-1; d_gene: NA; CDR3nt: TGCAGTGCACGGACTAGCCCGAACACTGAAGCTTTCTTT; CDR3aa: CSARTSPNTEAFF
j_gene: TRBJ2-7; abundance: few; v_gene: TRBV20-1; d_gene: TRBD1; CDR3nt: TGCAGTGCTAACCTCGTGGACAGGGAGTACGAGCAGTACTTC; CDR3aa: CSANLVDREYEQYF
j_gene: TRBJ2-7; abundance: NA; v_gene: TRBV11-1; d_gene: NA; CDR3nt: TGTGCCAGCAGCTTAAGGGTAGGAGGAAGCTCCTACGAGCAGTACTTC; CDR3aa: CASSLRVGGSSYEQYF
j_gene: TRBJ2-5; abundance: few; v_gene: TRBV5-1; d_gene: NA; CDR3nt: TGCGCCAGCAGCTTTCTAGCGTTCCAAGAGACCCAGTACTTC; CDR3aa: CASSFLAFQETQYF
j_gene: TRBJ2-5; abundance: NA; v_gene: TRBV6-4; d_gene: NA; CDR3nt: TGTGCCAGCAGGGAAGAGGGGTACTTC; CDR3aa: CASREEGYF
j_gene: TRBJ1-4; abundance: few; v_gene: TRBV7-9; d_gene: TRBD1; CDR3nt: TGTGCCAGCAGCTCCCCCAGGGACAGGGTCGGGGAAAAACTGTTTTTT; CDR3aa: CASSSPRDRVGEKLFF